The 5 T cell receptor beta chains below come from one sample, sequenced in a study of long-term antiretroviral therapy in people with HIV. At survey level, the immunoSEQ assay was run in its v3.0 version. Method: immunoSEQ multiplex PCR; TCRdb's copy keeps in-frame clones and lacks some. The sample lists fewer than 40,000 clones, 94% occurring once. The material was unsorted PBMCs, obtained about 5.1 years after starting antiretroviral therapy. These receptors all come from a woman in her forties or fifties with HIV.

V gene TRBV7-9 combines with J gene TRBJ2-3, with TRBD1 matching 10 bases. The CDR3 covers 15 residues. V lost 4 bases, J lost 2 bases, and 3 bases stayed unmatched. In germline, CDR1 is SEHNR, CDR2 FQNEAQ (reference sequence). CDR3 nucleotides: TGTGCCAGCAGCTCGGGACAGGGGAACACAGATACGCAGTATTTT. Amino acid sequence: CASSSGQGNTDTQYF.

V usage is TRBV10-3 and J usage is TRBJ1-1; weak D call: TRBD1 (5 bases). Germline-derived CDR1 and CDR2 are ENHRY and SYGVKD. The CDR3 loop spans 15 amino acids. The V end was cut by 5 bases, the J end by 0 bases, with 13 bases between. Here the CDR3 DNA reads TGTGCCATCAGTCCAGGGTACACCATGAACACTGAAGCTTTCTTT. This gives the protein CAISPGYTMNTEAFF.

This chain connects TRBV6-6 to TRBJ1-6; D not resolved. Germline V lookup: CDR1 MNHNY, CDR2 SVGAGI (reference sequence). The V gene lost 6 bases and the J gene lost 9 bases, with 18 bases spanning the gap. The CDR3 sequence is 15 residues long. The CDR3 DNA sequence: TGTGCCAGCAGCCCTTTGAGGGCGCAGGCTTCACCCCTCCACTTT. Translated: CASSPLRAQASPLHF.

The chain carries TRBV5-1 and TRBJ1-1; 7 bases agree with TRBD1. V shed 3 bases, J shed 4 bases, and the junction held 3 bases outside the gene matches. The V gene's germline CDR1 is SGHRS and CDR2 YFSETQ. CDR3 size: 13 residues. The CDR3 is CASSSQGSTEAFF. The CDR3 region has the DNA TGCGCCAGCAGCTCACAGGGGAGCACTGAAGCTTTCTTT.

The chain employs TRBV5-5 and TRBJ1-5; 10 bases line up with TRBD1. CDR1 is SGHKS, CDR2 YYEKEE, per germline (reference sequence). The trim removed 4 bases at V and 7 bases at J, leaving 11 bases unmatched. CDR3 size: 16 residues. The CDR3 DNA follows: TGTGCCAGCAGCCTAAGTGGGACAGGGGTACAGCAGCCCCAGCATTTT. This gives the protein CASSLSGTGVQQPQHF.